This is a list of T cell receptor beta chains from one sample in a study of metastatic and nonmetastatic thyroid tumors. TCRdb reanalyzed the PCR reads via MiXCR. Altogether 10,000 to 15,000 clones are present, 26% being singletons, with the ten largest covering roughly 18%. The sample was tumor tissue. These receptors were collected from a female donor with papillary thyroid cancer or a benign thyroid nodule (not recorded which). Some clones in this sample may be carry-over from other donors' samples. Each CDR3 is given with its conserved first and last residue. D genes are given only for firm matches. For some rows the clone size is stated as once, few or many, or as a class when expanded; others skip it.

j_call clone_size v_call d_call cdr3_nt cdr3_aa
TRBJ1-2 few TRBV10-2 NA TGCGCCAGCAGTGAGGCCGGTTTCTGGGGAGGAATCTATGGCTACACCTTC CASSEAGFWGGIYGYTF
TRBJ1-5 NA TRBV15 TRBD1 TGTGCCACCAGCAGTAGACAGGGGCAACAGCCCCAGCATTTT CATSSRQGQQPQHF
TRBJ1-6 few TRBV27 NA TGTGCCAGCAGCATACAGTGTCCAGGGAATAGTTCACCCCTCCACTTT CASSIQCPGNSSPLHF
TRBJ1-2 few TRBV27 NA TGTGCCAGCTGCTGCGGCCCCGGGTTCTATTCTAACTATGGCTACACCTTC CASCCGPGFYSNYGYTF
TRBJ2-1 many TRBV7-3 NA TGTGCCAGCAGCTTAGGCGGGGCCGGGGATGAGCAGTTCTTC CASSLGGAGDEQFF
TRBJ1-3 few TRBV5-1 NA TGCGCCAGCAGCCTCGGTATTGGAAACACCATATATTTT CASSLGIGNTIYF
TRBJ1-6 medium-sized TRBV3-1 NA TGTGCCAGCAGCCCCCGCTGGGGATCGAGTAATTCACCCCTCCACTTT CASSPRWGSSNSPLHF
TRBJ2-7 medium-sized TRBV30 NA TGTGCCTGGGGCAGGAGGGCTCTCGGGCAGTACTTC CAWGRRALGQYF
TRBJ2-7 few TRBV12-3/TRBV12-4 TRBD1 TGTGCCAGCAGTTCCTCTGGGCAGGGGGAAAACGAGCAGTACTTC CASSSSGQGENEQYF
TRBJ2-2 few TRBV27 NA TGTGCCAGCATAAAGGTGTTCACCGGGGAGCTGTTTTTT CASIKVFTGELFF
TRBJ1-2 many TRBV5-1 TRBD1 TGCGCCAGCAGCTTGGCCGGGATTACAGGGGAGGGCGGCTACACCTTC CASSLAGITGEGGYTF
TRBJ1-1 many TRBV5-5 NA TGTGCCAGCAACAACAGGCCGAACACTGAAGCTTTCTTT CASNNRPNTEAFF
TRBJ2-3 medium-sized TRBV6-5 NA TGTGCCAGCAGTTACCCCCCGGGGGGCGGAAATACGCAGTATTTT CASSYPPGGGNTQYF
TRBJ2-2 NA TRBV7-2 TRBD2 TGTGCCAGCAGCTTTATGAGGCTAGCGGGAGGGTTAATCGGCACCGGGGAGCTGTTTTTT CASSFMRLAGGLIGTGELFF
TRBJ1-2 NA TRBV6-1 NA TGTGCCAGCAGTCCCGGCCTCGGGGCAGGGAGAAATGGCTACACCTTC CASSPGLGAGRNGYTF
TRBJ2-1 NA TRBV6-1 TRBD1 TGTGCCAGTGATAGACAGGGGTCCTACAATGAGCAGTTCTTC CASDRQGSYNEQFF
TRBJ1-1 many TRBV20-1 NA TGCAGTGCTAGTAAGGGGTGGGGTGAAGCTTTCTTT CSASKGWGEAFF
TRBJ2-7 NA TRBV6-1 NA TGTGCCAGCAGCGACGACCGCTACGAGCAGTACTTC CASSDDRYEQYF
TRBJ2-2 many TRBV5-1 TRBD1 TGCGCCAGCAGCCCCGGGACAGTAACCGGGGAGCTGTTTTTT CASSPGTVTGELFF
TRBJ2-3 many TRBV12-3/TRBV12-4 NA TGTGCCAGCAGTGCCCCCAGGGAGGAATTCTGGGGTACAGATACGCAGTATTTT CASSAPREEFWGTDTQYF
TRBJ2-3 few TRBV27 NA TGTGCCAGCAGTTCAACTCGGGACTTAAGCACAGATACGCAGTATTTT CASSSTRDLSTDTQYF
TRBJ2-7 many TRBV5-4 NA TGTGCCAGCAGCTTGGGGGTGGGGCAGGGCTCCTACGAGCAGTACTTC CASSLGVGQGSYEQYF
TRBJ2-1 many TRBV7-3 NA TGTGCCAGCAGCGTATCGGACGTAAACAATGAGCAGTTCTTC CASSVSDVNNEQFF